The 17 T cell receptor beta chains below come from one sample, sequenced in a study of cytomegalovirus exposure and HLA in healthy donors. Use of 60 Vbeta and 13 Jbeta primers characterized the PCR. The table came from immunoSEQ multiplex PCR; TCRdb's copy has only in-frame clones and leaves some out. The sample lists 95,000 to 100,000 clones; approximately 75% were seen once. The sample consisted of PBMCs. Source of these receptors: a woman aged 40 to 50 in good health and CMV-seronegative.

Only a few counts were recorded for this clone. CDR3 in DNA: TGTGCCAGCAGCCAAGAGACTAACAGGGGCATGAGGGAGCAGTACTTC. Translating it yields CASSQETNRGMREQYF. The chain has TRBV4-2 and TRBJ2-7, with 7 bases fitting TRBD1. J gave up 7 bases and V 0 bases, and 12 bases lay outside the gene matches. Germline V gene sequence: CDR1 LGHNA, CDR2 YNFKEQ. The length of the CDR3 is 16 residues.

The genes are TRBV7-2 and TRBJ1-5; D gene ambiguous. The ends were cut back, 6 bases at V and 4 bases at J, with 16 bases in the middle. CDR1 and CDR2 from the germline V gene are SGHTA and FQGNSA. This CDR3 region has 15 residues. The CDR3: CASSTQNSLNQPQHF. For the CDR3, the DNA is TGTGCCAGCAGTACCCAAAACAGCCTTAATCAGCCCCAGCATTTT.

V and J are TRBV2 and TRBJ2-1, with 12 bases matching TRBD2. Germline CDR1 SNHLY, CDR2 FYNNEI. There are 12 residues in the CDR3. The junction had 4 bases not matched to a gene; V was cut back by 10 bases and J by 9 bases. The chain's CDR3 is CATGLAGAEQFF. In DNA form, the CDR3 reads TGTGCCACGGGACTAGCGGGTGCTGAGCAGTTCTTC.

This clone was found a few times. V is TRBV4-3 and J is TRBJ2-4; 11 bases agree with TRBD2. V was clipped by 4 bases and J by 0 bases; unmatched bases: 8. CDR1 is LGHNA and CDR2 is YSLEER in the germline V gene. CDR3 length equals 18 residues. For the CDR3, the DNA is TGCGCCAGCAGCCCCACGATACTAGCGGGAGCAGCCAAAAACATTCAGTACTTC. Translation: CASSPTILAGAAKNIQYF.

The V and J genes are TRBV5-8 and TRBJ2-3; 8 nucleotides line up with TRBD2. The CDR3 has 16 residues. The germline V gene encodes CDR1 SGHTS and CDR2 YDEGEE. The ends lost 0 bases at V and 3 bases at J; junction bases unmatched: 6. The CDR3 loop reads CASSLGSSGLTDTQYF. The DNA of the CDR3 is TGTGCCAGCAGCTTGGGGTCTAGCGGGCTTACAGATACGCAGTATTTT.

The table lists this clone with a few counts. The chain uses TRBV11-3 and TRBJ1-1; the D is unclear. The CDR3 length is 12 residues. CDR1 SGHNT and CDR2 YENEEA come from the germline V gene. V lost 8 bases to trimming and J lost 4 bases, with 11 bases between them. Here the CDR3 reads CASRGRSTEAFF. The DNA of the CDR3 is TGTGCCAGCCGCGGAAGGAGCACTGAAGCTTTCTTT. Using reference TRBV11-3 and TRBJ1-1 for the parts outside the CDR3, the full variable domain is EAGVVQSPRYKIIEKKQPVAFWCNPISGHNTLYWYLQNLGQGPELLIRYENEEAVDDSQLPKDRFSAERLKGVDSTLKIQPAELGDSAVYLCASRGRSTEAFFGQGTRLTVV.

This clone was recorded once. This sequence joins TRBV7-2 and TRBJ2-4; 9 positions agree with TRBD1. This CDR3 has 15 residues. The junction had 4 bases not matched to a gene; V was cut back by 1 base and J by 6 bases. Per the germline V gene, CDR1 is SGHTA and CDR2 is FQGNSA. CDR3 sequence: CASSLGDRDRNIQYF. In DNA, the CDR3 is TGTGCCAGCAGCTTAGGGGACAGGGATCGAAACATTCAGTACTTC.

The V and J genes are TRBV6-5 and TRBJ2-7, with a possible D match to TRBD1 (6 bases). The germline V and J ends were trimmed by 4 bases and 6 bases, with 10 bases remaining between them. The germline gives CDR1 MNHEY, CDR2 SVGAGI. The CDR3 sequence is 12 residues long. The CDR3 reads CASSSGDLEQYF. The CDR3 DNA follows: TGTGCCAGCAGTTCAGGGGATCTCGAGCAGTACTTC.

V usage is TRBV5-3 and J usage is TRBJ2-5, with a possible D match to TRBD2 (5 bases). The J call may be in error: the DNA end matches TRBJ2-7 better. TRBV5-3 counts as an open reading frame of uncertain function. This CDR3 has 13 amino acids. CDR3 sequence reads: CARSLDGGYEQYF. DNA for the CDR3: TGTGCCAGAAGCTTGGACGGAGGCTACGAGCAGTACTTC.

V gene TRBV29-1 combines with J gene TRBJ2-5; D might be TRBD2 (6 bases). V was cut by 7 bases and J by 11 bases, with 23 bases left in between. The CDR3 is made up of 13 amino acids. CDR1 and CDR2 from the germline V gene are SQVTM and ANQGSEA. The CDR3 coding sequence is TGCAGCGCCGCGCCTGTGCTTACCGGGACTCAGTACTTC. It codes for CSAAPVLTGTQYF.

The sample holds a few counts of this clone. The J gene is TRBJ2-5, the V gene TRBV30, with a possible D match to TRBD2 (6 bases). The CDR3 covers 14 residues. The V gene's germline CDR1 is GTSNPN and CDR2 SVGIG (reference sequence). Trimming removed 3 bases from V and 6 bases from J, with 17 bases in between. The CDR3, as DNA: TGTGCCTGGAGGGGACGGGGACTGGGAAAGACCCAGTACTTC. Translated, it gives CAWRGRGLGKTQYF.

This chain uses TRBV4-3 with TRBJ2-1; D perhaps matches TRBD1 (6 bases). Trimming pared 3 bases from V and 0 bases from J, leaving 9 bases between. In germline, CDR1 is LGHNA, CDR2 YSLEER. The CDR3 length is 15 residues. CDR3 DNA: TGCGCCAGCAGCCACCTGGACAGCTCCTACAATGAGCAGTTCTTC. This encodes CASSHLDSSYNEQFF.

The CDR3 reads CAISAGSGGLETQYF. The CDR3 DNA is TGTGCCATCAGCGCGGGGTCAGGGGGCCTTGAGACCCAGTACTTC. The gene calls are TRBV10-3 and TRBJ2-5; 8 bases align to TRBD1. The CDR3 has 15 residues. Germline V gene data show CDR1 as ENHRY and CDR2 as SYGVKD. The junction had 11 bases not matched to a gene; V was cut back by 6 bases and J by 5 bases.

The CDR3 loop reads CASRTGTGNTEAFF. DNA of the CDR3: TGTGCCAGCAGGACCGGGACAGGGAACACTGAAGCTTTCTTT. J is TRBJ1-1 and V is TRBV28; 8 nucleotides align to TRBD1. V was pared by 6 bases and J by 1 base, with 4 bases of the junction left unmatched. CDR3 size: 14 residues. CDR1 is MDHEN, CDR2 SYDVKM, per germline.

This chain uses TRBV5-1 with TRBJ1-4; D possibly corresponds to TRBD1 (6 bases). V lost 4 bases to trimming and J lost 2 bases, with 18 bases between them. The CDR3 covers 17 residues. CDR1 and CDR2 from the germline V gene are SGHRS and YFSETQ. CDR3 region: CASSNEPGARTNEKLFF. The CDR3 DNA reads as TGCGCCAGCAGCAACGAACCAGGGGCGCGGACTAATGAAAAACTGTTTTTT. The variable domain in full, with the rest retrieved from reference TRBV5-1 and TRBJ1-4, is KAGVTQTPRYLIKTRGQQVTLSCSPISGHRSVSWYQQTPGQGLQFLFEYFSETQRNKGNFPGRFSGRQFSNSRSEMNVSTLELGDSALYLCASSNEPGARTNEKLFFGSGTQLSVL.

The genes are TRBV6-1 and TRBJ2-5; TRBD1 aligns across 11 bases. Germline V gene lookup returns CDR1 MNHNS and CDR2 SASEGT. With 6 bases clipped from V and 5 bases from J, the junction kept 2 bases outside the gene matches. CDR3 size: 13 residues. CDR3 in amino acids: CASRRTGGETQYF. The CDR3 bases are TGTGCCAGCAGGCGGACAGGGGGCGAGACCCAGTACTTC.

The rearrangement uses TRBV7-9 and TRBJ2-1; 7 bases agree with TRBD1. CDR1 is SEHNR, CDR2 FQNEAQ, per germline (reference sequence). This CDR3 contains 15 residues. After removal of 2 bases from V and 9 bases from J, the junction contained 10 bases not matched to a gene. The DNA of the CDR3 is TGTGCCAGCAGCTTATACCCGACAGGGAGCACTGAGCAGTTCTTC. It is translated as CASSLYPTGSTEQFF.